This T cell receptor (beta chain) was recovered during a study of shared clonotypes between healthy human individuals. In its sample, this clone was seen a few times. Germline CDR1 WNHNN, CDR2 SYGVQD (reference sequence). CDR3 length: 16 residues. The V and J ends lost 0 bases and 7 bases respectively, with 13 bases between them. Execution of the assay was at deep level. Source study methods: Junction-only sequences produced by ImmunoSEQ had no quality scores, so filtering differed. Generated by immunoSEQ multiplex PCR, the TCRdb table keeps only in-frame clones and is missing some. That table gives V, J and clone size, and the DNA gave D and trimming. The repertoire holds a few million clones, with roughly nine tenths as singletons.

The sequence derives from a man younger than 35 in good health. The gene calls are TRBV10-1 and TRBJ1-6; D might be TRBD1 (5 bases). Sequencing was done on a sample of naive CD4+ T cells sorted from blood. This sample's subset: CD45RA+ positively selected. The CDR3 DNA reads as TGCGCCAGCAGTGAGTCCTGGGGACGGGGGAATTCACCCCTCCACTTT. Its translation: CASSESWGRGNSPLHF.